Shown below are 17 T cell receptor beta chains from a single sample sequenced in a study of OX40 agonist ivuxolimab in advanced cancers. Profiled with immunoSEQ multiplex PCR; TCRdb holds only in-frame clones, not every one. Of about 69,000 clones in the sample, around 90% are singletons; the top ten hold roughly 10%. The sequences come from CD4+ or CD8+ T cells sorted from blood, collected in a trial of the OX40 agonist ivuxolimab. These TCRs come from an adult with an advanced solid tumor such as melanoma, head and neck, liver or kidney cancer.

The chain carries TRBV6-1 and TRBJ2-1, with TRBD1 identical over 7 bases. The CDR3 spans 14 residues. Trimming took 7 bases from V and 0 from J; bases not matched to a gene: 3. Germline lookup yields CDR1 MNHNS and CDR2 SASEGT. CDR3 DNA sequence: TGTGCCAGCACCCGGGACAGCTCCTACAATGAGCAGTTCTTC. Encoded protein: CASTRDSSYNEQFF.

V is TRBV18 and J is TRBJ2-1; TRBD2 matches 13 bases. Trimming at V came to 2 bases and at J to 5 bases, leaving 6 bases not matched to a gene. The CDR3 sequence is 17 residues long. Germline-derived CDR1 and CDR2 are KGHSH and LQKENI. Here the CDR3 DNA reads TGTGCCAGCTCACCAAGACTAGCGGGAGGACTGGACAATGAGCAGTTCTTC. It yields the protein CASSPRLAGGLDNEQFF.

On this clone: Compared with germline, one end of the junction differs, possibly owing to a read error. The chain recombines TRBV7-7 with TRBJ2-2, with 8 positions matching TRBD1. This CDR3 is 17 amino acids long. CDR1 and CDR2 from the germline V gene are SSHAT and FNYEAQ (reference sequence). The CDR3 DNA sequence: TGTGCTAGCAGCCCAAGACAGGGGTTCGCGAACACCGGGGAGCTGTTTTTT. It codes for CASSPRQGFANTGELFF.

The chain couples TRBV4-2 to TRBJ1-2, with 8 bases fitting TRBD1. The V and J ends lost 4 bases and 4 bases, in that order; junction bases with no gene match: 8. The CDR3 length is 15 residues. Germline CDR1 is LGHNA and CDR2 is YNFKEQ. The CDR3, as DNA: TGTGCCAGCAGCCCCCGACAGGGGACCTCCTATGGCTACACCTTC. This translates into CASSPRQGTSYGYTF.

This chain joins TRBV14 and TRBJ2-2, with TRBD2 identical over 10 bases. This CDR3 contains 16 residues. Germline CDR1 reads SGHDN; CDR2 reads FVKESK. Trimming removed 4 bases from V and 3 bases from J; junction bases left unmatched: 5. CDR3 nucleotides: TGTGCCAGCAGCCCTAGCGGGAGAATTGACACCGGGGAGCTGTTTTTT. Protein sequence: CASSPSGRIDTGELFF. The variable domain in full, completed from reference TRBV14 and TRBJ2-2, reads EAGVTQFPSHSVIEKGQTVTLRCDPISGHDNLYWYRRVMGKEIKFLLHFVKESKQDESGMPNNRFLAERTGGTYSTLKVQPAELEDSGVYFCASSPSGRIDTGELFFGEGSRLTVL.

This rearrangement joins TRBV29-1 to TRBJ1-3, with D tentatively TRBD1 (6 bases). CDR1 is SQVTM, CDR2 ANQGSEA, per germline. Trimming shortened V by 4 bases and J by 2 bases, and 9 bases separated the two germline ends. This CDR3 spans 13 amino acids. The CDR3 coding sequence is TGCAGCGTTGTCAGGGGTGCTGGAAACACCATATATTTT. This translates into CSVVRGAGNTIYF. Complete variable domain (other parts from reference TRBV29-1 and TRBJ1-3): SAVISQKPSRDICQRGTSLTIQCQVDSQVTMMFWYRQQPGQSLTLIATANQGSEATYESGFVIDKFPISRPNLTFSTLTVSNMSPEDSSIYLCSVVRGAGNTIYFGEGSWLTVV.

The chain uses TRBV7-8 and TRBJ1-5, with TRBD1 identical over 8 bases. CDR1 is SGHVS and CDR2 is FQNEAQ in the germline V gene. With 4 bases clipped from V and 12 bases from J, the junction kept 2 bases outside the gene matches. The CDR3 consists of 11 residues. CDR3: CASSSDRVQHF. The CDR3 nucleotides read TGTGCCAGCAGCTCGGACAGGGTCCAGCATTTT.

This chain links TRBV2 with TRBJ2-7; D could derive from TRBD1 or TRBD2 (6 bases each). The V gene lost 2 bases and the J gene lost 4 bases, with 21 bases spanning the gap. CDR1 is SNHLY and CDR2 is FYNNEI in the germline V gene. This CDR3 contains 17 residues. The CDR3, as DNA: TGTGCCAGCAGTGAACAGCTTGGGGGGCAGGTTGTATACGAGCAGTACTTC. This sequence encodes CASSEQLGGQVVYEQYF.

CDR3 nucleotides: TGTGCCAGCAGCCAATTGCGGAGGGAGCAGTTCTTC. Protein product: CASSQLRREQFF. J is TRBJ2-1 and V is TRBV16; tentative D call: TRBD2 (5 bases). CDR1 and CDR2 (germline): KGHSY, FQNENV. The CDR3 covers 12 residues. V was pared by 1 base and J by 10 bases, with 8 bases between.

A single count supports this clone. J is TRBJ1-1 and V is TRBV6-5, with D unclear. The V end was cut by 2 bases, the J end by 1 base, with 5 bases between. Per germline, CDR1 MNHEY and CDR2 SVGAGI. This CDR3 region has 13 residues. The CDR3 reads CASSYTKNTEAFF. The CDR3 DNA sequence: TGTGCCAGCAGTTACACGAAGAACACTGAAGCTTTCTTT.

The CDR3 is CASSLLSGAMNTEAFF. CDR3 sequence (DNA): TGTGCCAGCAGCCTTCTCTCAGGGGCCATGAACACTGAAGCTTTCTTT. V gene TRBV7-9 combines with J gene TRBJ1-1; D perhaps matches TRBD1 (6 bases). This CDR3 spans 16 amino acids. Trimming removed 5 bases from V and 0 bases from J, with 16 bases in between. Germline CDR1 reads SEHNR; CDR2 reads FQNEAQ (reference sequence).

The V and J genes are TRBV2 and TRBJ2-3, with 8 bases lining up with TRBD1. The CDR3 totals 13 residues. V dropped 7 bases and J dropped 3; count of bases not matched to a gene: 3. Looked up from germline, CDR1 is SNHLY and CDR2 is FYNNEI. CDR3 region: CASKGQGTDTQYF. CDR3 coding DNA: TGTGCCAGCAAAGGACAGGGTACAGATACGCAGTATTTT.

The CDR3 region has the DNA TGTGCCAGCAGTATGGACAGGGGTAACTATGGCTACACCTTC. It yields the protein CASSMDRGNYGYTF. This chain joins TRBV2 and TRBJ1-2; 9 bases are shared with TRBD1. This CDR3 spans 14 amino acids. Per germline, CDR1 SNHLY and CDR2 FYNNEI. The J segment lost 1 base and the V segment lost 5 bases, leaving 2 bases of the junction unmatched.

This sequence joins TRBV6-6 and TRBJ2-4, with 7 bases fitting TRBD1. V gave up 3 bases and J gave up 7 bases; unmatched junction bases: 12. The CDR3 contains 16 residues. CDR1 and CDR2 (germline): MNHNY, SVGAGI (reference sequence). This CDR3 is CASSYGQDILGNIQYF. The CDR3 nucleotides are TGTGCCAGCAGTTATGGACAGGACATCCTAGGGAACATTCAGTACTTC.

The gene calls are TRBV7-3 and TRBJ2-6; TRBD1 might be the D (5 bases). Germline V gene lookup returns CDR1 SGHTA and CDR2 FQGTGA. Trimming cost V 0 bases and J 0 bases, with 15 bases left between them. This CDR3 region has 19 residues. This CDR3 is CASSLTPAQGDSGANVLTF. CDR3 bases: TGTGCCAGCAGCTTAACTCCGGCGCAGGGCGACTCTGGGGCCAACGTCCTGACTTTC.

The chain uses TRBV5-1 and TRBJ1-1; no clear D gene. V gave up 5 bases and J gave up 0 bases, with 8 bases separating them. The CDR3 sequence is 13 residues long. The germline gives CDR1 SGHRS, CDR2 YFSETQ. As DNA, the CDR3 is TGCGCCAGCAGTGATTGGCTGAACACTGAAGCTTTCTTT. It is translated as CASSDWLNTEAFF.

This clone was seen just once. J is TRBJ2-7 and V is TRBV7-6; TRBD2 matches 10 bases. With V trimmed by 5 bases and J by 4 bases, 14 bases remained unmatched. The CDR3 spans 17 residues. Per germline, CDR1 SGHVS and CDR2 FNYEAQ. CDR3 coding DNA: TGTGCCAGCAGCCCCGTAGGGGGTGGACTAGCGGAATACGAGCAGTACTTC. Protein sequence: CASSPVGGGLAEYEQYF.